A single sample is the source of the 22 T cell receptor beta chains below, sequenced in a study of T cells in Graves' hyperthyroidism and ophthalmopathy. There were TCR beta CDR3 regions amplified from RNA transcripts. HTBI primers were the set used in a first-round RT-PCR of the TCR CDR3. MiXCR, run by TCRdb on the multiplex PCR reads, gives a single entry per CDR3 protein. This repertoire shows nearly 750,000 distinct CDR3 sequences, roughly 32% found once; its top ten account for roughly 31%. The sequenced material came from blood. These receptors were obtained from a woman in her thirties or forties with Graves' hyperthyroidism.

A word on this clonotype: Germline is not matched at one junction end, which may reflect a read error. The gene calls are TRBV19 and TRBJ1-1; D might be TRBD1 (6 bases). The germline V gene encodes CDR1 LNHDA and CDR2 SQIVND (reference sequence). The CDR3 sequence is 15 residues long. CDR3 bases: TGTGCCAGTGGTATTGAGGGGGAAGGGAACACTGAAGCTTTCTTT. Its protein product is CASGIEGEGNTEAFF. The variable domain in full, completed from reference TRBV19 and TRBJ1-1, reads DGGITQSPKYLFRKEGQNVTLSCEQNLNHDAMYWYRQDPGQGLRLIYYSQIVNDFQKGDIAEGYSVSREKKESFPLTVTSAQKNPTAFYLCASGIEGEGNTEAFFGQGTRLTVV.

The chain has TRBV7-2 and TRBJ2-7, with D maybe TRBD2 (5 bases). The J call may be mistaken, given a closer DNA end match to TRBJ2-1. Looked up from germline, CDR1 is SGHTA and CDR2 is FQGNSA. This CDR3 is built from 13 residues. The chain's CDR3 is CASSLMDWGEQFF. The DNA for the CDR3 is TGTGCCAGCAGCTTAATGGACTGGGGTGAGCAGTTCTTC.

This clonotype has ten or more counts. The chain is built from TRBV7-2 and TRBJ2-2; D may be TRBD1 (6 bases). The CDR3 covers 15 residues. Trimming took off 4 bases at V and 4 bases at J, with 13 bases between the two ends. The germline V gene encodes CDR1 SGHTA and CDR2 FQGNSA. CDR3 sequence (DNA): TGTGCCAGCAGCTGGACAGAGATACTCACCGGGGAGCTGTTTTTT. Amino acid sequence: CASSWTEILTGELFF.

The rearrangement joins TRBV10-3 to TRBJ2-6; TRBD2 might be the D (5 bases). V shed 8 bases and J shed 0 bases, with 14 bases lying between them. This CDR3 is 16 amino acids long. Looked up from germline, CDR1 is ENHRY and CDR2 is SYGVKD. CDR3 bases: TGTGCCATCGGGAGTACCGGGAACTCTGGGGCCAACGTCCTGACTTTC. This translates into CAIGSTGNSGANVLTF.

This chain links TRBV20-1 with TRBJ2-5; tentatively, D is TRBD2 (6 bases). The J call may be mistaken, given a closer DNA end match to TRBJ2-1. The CDR3 has 13 amino acids. CDR1 and CDR2 from the germline V gene are DFQATT and SNEGSKA (reference sequence). Written as DNA, the CDR3 is TGCAGTGCGTCCTACGGCCGGGGGAATGAGCAGTTCTTC. It translates to CSASYGRGNEQFF.

The V and J genes are TRBV11-2 and TRBJ2-7, with 7 positions matching TRBD1. The CDR3 length is 15 residues. V lost 3 bases and J lost 2; bases outside the gene matches: 7. Germline V lookup: CDR1 SGHAT, CDR2 FQNNGV. CDR3 nucleotide sequence: TGTGCCAGCAGCTTGGACAGGCTATATCCCTACGAGCAGTACTTC. As protein: CASSLDRLYPYEQYF.

With regard to this clonotype: Being one base from a much bigger clone, this may be a read error. The chain joins TRBV12-3 or TRBV12-4 to TRBJ1-3; no clear D. The CDR3 covers 11 residues. The CDR3 nucleotides read TGTGCCAGCAGGCGGGGAAGCACCATATATTTT. Translated, it gives CASRRGSTIYF.

The V gene is TRBV3-1, the J gene TRBJ1-1, with a tentative D call TRBD1 (6 bases). CDR1 is LGHDT and CDR2 is YNNKEL in the germline V gene (reference sequence). Trimming pared 3 bases from V and 10 bases from J, leaving 18 bases between. CDR3 length: 14 amino acids. This CDR3 reads CASSQGRGSQGAFF. The CDR3 nucleotides are TGTGCCAGCAGCCAGGGGAGGGGGTCTCAAGGAGCTTTCTTT.

The rearrangement links TRBV6-5 to TRBJ2-7; the D is unclear. Germline V gene sequence: CDR1 MNHEY, CDR2 SVGAGI. V was trimmed by 0 bases and J by 2 bases, leaving 11 bases between them. CDR3 length equals 15 residues. This CDR3 reads CASSYSIKGPYEQYF. The CDR3 DNA sequence: TGTGCCAGCAGTTACTCGATCAAAGGACCCTACGAGCAGTACTTC.

This rearrangement joins TRBV2 to TRBJ2-6; the match to TRBD1 covers 9 bases. Near its end, the DNA agrees better with TRBJ2-4, so the J call may be wrong. The CDR3 covers 12 residues. The V gene's germline CDR1 is SNHLY and CDR2 FYNNEI. The CDR3 sequence: CAIGGQGNIQYF. CDR3 bases: TGTGCCATCGGGGGACAGGGAAACATTCAGTACTTC.

Comments on this clonotype: Sequence at one end of the junction differs from germline and may be a read error. This chain links TRBV4-3 with TRBJ1-1; no reliable D call. CDR3 size: 12 residues. Germline V CDR1 and CDR2: LGHNA, YSLEER. CDR3 sequence reads: CASSQDETEASF. As DNA, the CDR3 is TGCGCCAGCAGCCAAGATGAAACTGAAGCTTCCTTT.

This clonotype has more than one count but fewer than ten. The chain combines TRBV12-3 or TRBV12-4 with TRBJ1-2; D might be TRBD1 (6 bases). V was trimmed by 5 bases and J by 4 bases, leaving 14 bases between them. The CDR3 runs to 14 residues. CDR3 loop: CASSPQQGSYGYTF. The CDR3 DNA reads TGTGCCAGCAGTCCCCAACAGGGCAGCTATGGCTACACCTTC.

As for this clonotype: A much larger clone differs by one base, so this may be a read error. The chain couples TRBV7-6 to TRBJ2-7; D may match TRBD1 or TRBD2 (6 bases each). Germline CDR1 reads SGHVS; CDR2 reads FNYEAQ. Trimming stripped 4 bases from V and 13 bases from J, with 20 bases between. The CDR3 sequence is 13 residues long. DNA for the CDR3: TGTGCCAGCAGCTCGACTAGGACAGCTAGGCACTACTTC. Residues: CASSSTRTARHYF.

This clonotype has more than one count but fewer than ten. The chain carries TRBV7-6 and TRBJ2-7, with 7 bases fitting TRBD2. J was trimmed by 4 bases and V by 2 bases; bases with no gene match: 5. The CDR3 totals 14 residues. Per the germline V gene, CDR1 is SGHVS and CDR2 is FNYEAQ. The CDR3 is CASSLSSSGYEQYF. CDR3 coding DNA: TGTGCCAGCAGCTTATCTTCTAGCGGATACGAGCAGTACTTC.

As for this clonotype: A much larger clone differs by one base, so this may be a read error. The V and J genes are TRBV19 and TRBJ1-1; D possibly corresponds to TRBD1 (5 bases). The ends were cut back, 4 bases at V and 1 base at J, with 13 bases in the middle. The germline gives CDR1 LNHDA, CDR2 SQIVND (reference sequence). This CDR3 is built from 15 residues. CDR3: CASSTTAIENTEAFF. CDR3 DNA: TGTGCCAGTAGTACGACAGCTATAGAGAACACTGAAGCTTTCTTT.

The V and J genes are TRBV7-3 and TRBJ2-2; tentatively, D is TRBD1 or TRBD2 (5 bases each). This CDR3 has 17 amino acids. Trimming removed 2 bases from V and 5 bases from J, with 18 bases in between. CDR1 and CDR2 (germline): SGHTA, FQGTGA. CDR3: CASSLARTRDWTGELFF. The CDR3, as DNA: TGTGCCAGCAGCTTAGCACGGACACGGGATTGGACCGGGGAGCTGTTTTTT.

This clonotype was counted a few times. This rearrangement joins TRBV29-1 to TRBJ1-1; D unclear. The CDR3 has 13 amino acids. The ends were cut back, 2 bases at V and 3 bases at J, with 10 bases in the middle. Germline CDR1 reads SQVTM; CDR2 reads ANQGSEA. The CDR3 region has the DNA TGCAGCGTTGAAACGTACCAGGACACTGAAGCTTTCTTT. This sequence encodes CSVETYQDTEAFF.

The chain is built from TRBV29-1 and TRBJ1-2; 7 bases line up with TRBD1. Trimming removed 4 bases from V and 2 bases from J; junction bases left unmatched: 4. Germline V gene data show CDR1 as SQVTM and CDR2 as ANQGSEA. The CDR3 is made up of 13 amino acids. Written as DNA, the CDR3 is TGCAGCGTTGGTCTAGGGGGCAACTATGGCTACACCTTC. It encodes CSVGLGGNYGYTF.

This clonotype was seen more than once but under ten times. V gene TRBV5-1 combines with J gene TRBJ2-7; D uncertain. The CDR3 has 14 amino acids. Between the trimmed V and J ends, which lost 7 bases and 0 bases, there was a span of 14 bases. Germline CDR1 and CDR2: SGHRS and YFSETQ. DNA of the CDR3: TGCGCCAGCCGGTTGGGATGGGGCTCCTACGAGCAGTACTTC. Its translation: CASRLGWGSYEQYF.

As regards this clonotype: One end of the junction fails to match germline, which may point to a read error. The chain couples TRBV5-1 to TRBJ2-7; D uncertain. The CDR3 spans 15 residues. Germline V gene lookup returns CDR1 SGHRS and CDR2 YFSETQ. This CDR3 is CASSLSRFDVHEQYF. The CDR3 coding sequence is TGTGCCAGCAGCTTGTCCAGATTTGACGTCCACGAGCAGTACTTC.

V usage is TRBV7-3 and J usage is TRBJ1-3; TRBD1 might be the D (5 bases). V was clipped by 6 bases and J by 0 bases, with 21 bases between them. Germline V lookup: CDR1 SGHTA, CDR2 FQGTGA. The CDR3 runs 18 residues. The CDR3 nucleotides read TGTGCCAGCAGTGAAGCCGCGGGGGGAGGTCCCTCTGGAAACACCATATATTTT. It is translated as CASSEAAGGGPSGNTIYF.

In this sample, this clonotype turned up many times. The J gene is TRBJ1-4, the V gene TRBV6-6; TRBD1 matches at 8 bases. The V and J ends lost 2 bases and 2 bases, in that order; junction bases with no gene match: 4. CDR3 length equals 16 residues. The germline V gene has CDR1 MNHNY and CDR2 SVGAGI (reference sequence). In nucleotides, the CDR3 is TGTGCCAGCAGTTACGGACAGGGCAGGACTAATGAAAAACTGTTTTTT. This encodes CASSYGQGRTNEKLFF.